This T cell receptor beta chain originates from a study of T cells in Graves' hyperthyroidism and ophthalmopathy. Turning to the study itself: It was at initial diagnosis, before any treatment, that peripheral blood was collected.

This CDR3 has 13 amino acids. V was clipped by 1 base and J by 9 bases, with 10 bases between them. The germline V gene encodes CDR1 SGHDN and CDR2 FVKESK. Regarding the study as a whole: Ophthalmopathy was told apart from stable hyperthyroidism by a 13 V-J model.

Amplification yielded TCR beta CDR3 regions, with RNA transcripts as the source. First-round RT-PCR targeting the TCR CDR3 was performed with the HTBI primer set. TCRdb re-derived calls from the multiplex PCR reads in MiXCR, one entry per CDR3 protein. The profile shows a few hundred thousand distinct CDR3 sequences, around a fifth of them singletons. This clonotype occurred many times. Its cognate antigen is unknown. Fresh peripheral blood, under 11 ml, yielded the PBMCs. V gene TRBV14 combines with J gene TRBJ2-1; a possible D gene is TRBD1 (5 bases). Sequenced input: blood. The TCR was taken from a woman in her fifties or sixties with Graves' hyperthyroidism. DNA for the CDR3: TGTGCCAGCAGCCAAGCCAGGGTGGGTGAGCAGTTCTTC. Its translation is CASSQARVGEQFF.